This is a list of T cell receptor beta chains from one sample in a study of shared clonotypes between healthy human individuals. Method: immunoSEQ multiplex PCR; TCRdb's copy keeps in-frame clones and lacks some. The sample has approximately 1.9 million clones, around 95% seen once. Sequenced: naive CD8+ T cells from PBMCs. The receptors come from a man between 18 and 35 years old in good health. Some clones in this sample may be carry-over from other donors' samples. The CDR3 runs from the conserved cysteine through the conserved F or W.

CDR3 | J | V
CASSSRGAGVGYNEQFF | TRBJ2-1 | TRBV7-9
CASSVRGEGNQPQHF | TRBJ1-5 | TRBV9
CATSSSAPETQYF | TRBJ2-5 | TRBV15
CASSLVGLPSSYEQYF | TRBJ2-7 | TRBV5-1
CASSPRVGSLANYGYTF | TRBJ1-2 | TRBV27
CASSRARGNSPLHF | TRBJ1-6 | TRBV5-6
CASSPRQGGSYNEQFF | TRBJ2-1 | TRBV7-9
CATSRDSWTDNTGELFF | TRBJ2-2 | TRBV15
CASSYPGQGTGYTF | TRBJ1-2 | TRBV6-6
CATCLSANEKLFF | TRBJ1-4 | TRBV7-8
CASSGDYEQYF | TRBJ2-7 | TRBV28
CASSLSLTGELFF | TRBJ2-2 | TRBV7-9
CASSQVLNQPQHF | TRBJ1-5 | TRBV4-2
CASSYNRDFPTHEQFF | TRBJ2-1 | TRBV7-9
CASSITDRAGGPREQYF | TRBJ2-7 | TRBV19
CASSQQTMNTEAFF | TRBJ1-1 | TRBV4-1
CATLGQGAAGELFF | TRBJ2-2 | TRBV15
CASSFGALSDEKLFF | TRBJ1-4 | TRBV11-2
CASSQDTTSGASYNEQFF | TRBJ2-1 | TRBV4-3
CASTDSFPSGTEAFF | TRBJ1-1 | TRBV27
CASRTAVEQYF | TRBJ2-7 | TRBV11-2
CASSSLGQGYPGANVLTF | TRBJ2-6 | TRBV7-9
CASSLLAGREQYF | TRBJ2-7 | TRBV27
CASSRWGVYEQYF | TRBJ2-7 | TRBV7-2